This TCR beta chain was sequenced for a study of blood T cell repertoires in COVID-19. Study background: Both acute and convalescent COVID-19 samples were obtained from the United States, Italy and Spain. In each case, the material was cDNA or gDNA derived from T cells, B-cell-depleted T cells, or PBMCs.

Original analysis: Amplification of reference gene primers provided the estimated nucleated cell counts. The data were produced by immunoSEQ multiplex PCR, yet TCRdb's version contains in-frame clones alone and is incomplete. V, J and clone size derive from that table, while D and trimming were established from the DNA sequence. The sample shows 80,000 or so clones, roughly 78% of them seen only once. Trimming left V 4 bases short and J 2 bases short, with 12 bases between. From germline, CDR1 is MNHEY and CDR2 SVGEGT. The CDR3 sequence is 15 residues long. The genes are TRBV6-2 or TRBV6-3 and TRBJ1-5; TRBD1 might be the D (5 bases). The receptor was derived from a woman between 65 and 79 years old with acute or convalescent COVID-19. Material for sequencing was peripheral blood. The CDR3, as DNA: TGTGCCAGCAGTTCTTTCGCAGGGCGCAATCAGCCCCAGCATTTT. This sequence encodes CASSSFAGRNQPQHF.